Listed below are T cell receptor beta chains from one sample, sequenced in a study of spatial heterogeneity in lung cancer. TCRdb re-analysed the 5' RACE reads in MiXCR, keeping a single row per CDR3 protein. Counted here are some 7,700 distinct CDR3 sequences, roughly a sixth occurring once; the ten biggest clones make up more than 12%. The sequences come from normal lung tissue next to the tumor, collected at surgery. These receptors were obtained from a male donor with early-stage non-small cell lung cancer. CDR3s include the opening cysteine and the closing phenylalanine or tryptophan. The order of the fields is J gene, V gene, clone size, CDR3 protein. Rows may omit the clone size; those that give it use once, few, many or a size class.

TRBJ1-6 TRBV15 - CATSRDRTDNSPLHF
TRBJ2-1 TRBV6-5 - CASSYYPRDFQFF
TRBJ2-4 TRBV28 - CATEDRGNIQYF
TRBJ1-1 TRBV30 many CAWSVAGVSTEAFF
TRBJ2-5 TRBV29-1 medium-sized CSVDKSLAGTQETQYF
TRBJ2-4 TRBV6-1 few CASSEPDTLAKNIQYF
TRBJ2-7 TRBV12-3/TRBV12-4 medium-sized CASPITAYEQYF
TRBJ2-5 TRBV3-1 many CASSQELAAQETQYF
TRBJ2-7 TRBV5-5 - CASSYRDSGEQYF
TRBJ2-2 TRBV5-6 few CASSLVGRTGELFF
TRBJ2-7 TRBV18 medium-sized CASSPRTELSYEQYF
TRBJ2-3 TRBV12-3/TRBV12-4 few CASSSRTSGAQDTQYF
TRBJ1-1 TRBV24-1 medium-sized CATSDPGLNTEAFF
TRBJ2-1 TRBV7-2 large CASSATSGPYNEQFF
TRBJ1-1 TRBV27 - CASSPRWRDNTEAFF
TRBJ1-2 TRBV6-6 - CASSEGRQGGGYTF
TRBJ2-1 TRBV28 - CASSFSGSVGNEQFF
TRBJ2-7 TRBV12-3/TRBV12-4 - CASSTARDFPLYEQYF
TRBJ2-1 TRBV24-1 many CATSDSPGQGTYNEQFF
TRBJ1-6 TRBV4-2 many CASSRAIDYNSPLHF
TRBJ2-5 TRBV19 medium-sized CASSMPGAVETQYF
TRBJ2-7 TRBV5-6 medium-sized CASSQGPTSSYEQYF
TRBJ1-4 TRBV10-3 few CARQGSEKLFF
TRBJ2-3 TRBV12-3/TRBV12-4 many CASSLALAGTDTQYF
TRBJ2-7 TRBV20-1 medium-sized CSARDNPGEQYF
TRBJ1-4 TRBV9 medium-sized CASSVVSFKKKTNEKLFF
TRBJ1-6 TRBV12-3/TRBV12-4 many CASSLDKFDSPLHF
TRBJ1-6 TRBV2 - CASSPNTGKSPLHF
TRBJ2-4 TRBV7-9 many CASSLGQGENIQYF
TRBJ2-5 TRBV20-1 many CSASGTGGRETQYF
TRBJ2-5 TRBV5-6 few CASSLVPGTETQYF
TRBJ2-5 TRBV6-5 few CASSYTTQETQYF
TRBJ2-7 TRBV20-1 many CSARLAGETFF
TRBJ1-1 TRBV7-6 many CASSSKWDTEAFF
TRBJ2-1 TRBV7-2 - CASSLRGVSSYNEQFF
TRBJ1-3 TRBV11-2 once CASSRWDGTSGNTIYF
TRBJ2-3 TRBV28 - CASHGSPDTQYF
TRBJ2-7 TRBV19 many CASSIVTGPEQYF
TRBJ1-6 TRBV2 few CASSEGPPAGRSPLHF
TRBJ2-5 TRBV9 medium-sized CASSGGQGAGETQYF
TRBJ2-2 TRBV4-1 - CASSPGLAQTGELFF
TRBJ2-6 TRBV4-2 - CASSQDIGSGANVLTF